The 18 T cell receptor beta chains given below trace back to one sample, sequenced in a study of CXCR3-negative and CXCR3-positive naive CD8 T cells. Antigen specificity for these receptors is unknown. Through 5' RACE with UMI labels, the TRB cDNA libraries were prepared. TCRdb reworked the 5' RACE reads into one entry per CDR3 protein, no DNA. The table for this sample gives some 120,000 distinct CDR3 sequences. The study, taken as a whole, reports: TRB CDR3s of CXCR3-positive naive cells were more hydrophobic than those of CXCR3-negative naive cells.

The specimen sequenced was naive CXCR3+ CD8+ T cells from blood. Subset specified: CD45RO-CCR7+CD27+CD95- naive CD8+ T cells expressing CXCR3 (TNR3+). These receptors were collected from a human donor in good health. Some clones in this sample may be carry-over from other donors' samples.

This chain's CDR3 is CSATPKGPYGYTF. V and J are TRBV20-1 and TRBJ1-2; TCRdb's D gene call, TRBD1, goes unchecked for lack of DNA. The CDR3 runs 13 residues. CDR1 and CDR2 (germline): DFQATT, SNEGSKA (reference sequence).

The J gene is TRBJ2-3, the V gene TRBV10-3; TCRdb's assignment of TRBD1 cannot be checked, as there is no DNA. The CDR3 is 18 amino acids. Germline values: CDR1 ENHRY, CDR2 SYGVKD. The CDR3 spells CAISESGGGADHTDTQYF.

V is TRBV5-6 and J is TRBJ2-1; TCRdb selects TRBD1, and the lack of DNA leaves this call unchecked. The V gene's germline CDR1 is SGHDT and CDR2 YYEEEE. The CDR3 spans 15 residues. The CDR3 spells CASSLFFRDYNEQFF.

V and J are TRBV2 and TRBJ2-1; TCRdb selects TRBD1, and the lack of DNA leaves this call unchecked. The CDR3 has 15 residues. CDR1 and CDR2 from the germline V gene are SNHLY and FYNNEI. CDR3 protein: CASSEDRSPYNEQFF.

The chain uses TRBV29-1 and TRBJ2-7. There are 12 residues in the CDR3. The germline CDR1 and CDR2 sequences are SQVTM and ANQGSEA. The chain's CDR3 is CSVEAEGFEQYF.

CDR3 sequence: CASSLAGGGAEQYF. V gene TRBV7-6 combines with J gene TRBJ2-7; TCRdb's D gene call, TRBD1, goes unchecked for lack of DNA. Germline values: CDR1 SGHVS, CDR2 FNYEAQ. CDR3 length: 14 amino acids.

The chain has TRBV28 and TRBJ2-2; absent DNA, TCRdb's TRBD1 call cannot be checked. This CDR3 is 14 amino acids long. Per the germline V gene, CDR1 is MDHEN and CDR2 is SYDVKM. CDR3 sequence: CASSSDRGTGELFF.

The chain is built from TRBV4-1 and TRBJ1-5; the D gene TCRdb calls, TRBD1, cannot be checked with no DNA. CDR1 MGHRA and CDR2 YSYEKL come from the germline V gene. The CDR3 is 15 amino acids. The CDR3 region is CASSQAPGAYQPQHF.

V usage is TRBV6-6 and J usage is TRBJ1-1. CDR3 length equals 12 residues. Germline CDR1 MNHNY, CDR2 SVGAGI (reference sequence). CDR3: CASSYSITEAFF.

This rearrangement joins TRBV29-1 to TRBJ2-1. This CDR3 region has 12 residues. From germline, CDR1 is SQVTM and CDR2 ANQGSEA. CDR3 loop: CSVELGRNEQFF.

The V gene is TRBV28, the J gene TRBJ2-1; lacking DNA, the TRBD2 call made by TCRdb goes unchecked. The CDR3 is 18 amino acids. The V gene's germline CDR1 is MDHEN and CDR2 SYDVKM. The CDR3: CASRSPTGGLAGSDEQFF.

The rearrangement uses TRBV9 and TRBJ2-7; the D call from TCRdb, TRBD1, cannot be confirmed without DNA. Germline assignment: CDR1 SGDLS and CDR2 YYNGEE. The CDR3 has 14 residues. CDR3 in amino acids: CASSPRDGTYEQYF.

The chain combines TRBV10-3 with TRBJ2-1. Looked up from germline, CDR1 is ENHRY and CDR2 is SYGVKD. The CDR3 has 15 amino acids. CDR3 in amino acids: CAIPEPRSSYNEQFF.

The rearrangement joins TRBV4-3 to TRBJ2-1. There are 16 residues in the CDR3. Germline V gene data show CDR1 as LGHNA and CDR2 as YSLEER. The CDR3 sequence: CASRLTPISSYNEQFF.

The gene calls are TRBV15 and TRBJ2-3; the D gene TCRdb calls, TRBD2, cannot be checked with no DNA. There are 13 residues in the CDR3. Germline CDR1 and CDR2: LNHNV and YYDKDF (reference sequence). The CDR3 sequence: CATSRLPGYTQYF.

The J gene is TRBJ2-7, the V gene TRBV12-3 or TRBV12-4; with no DNA, the TCRdb D assignment of TRBD2 cannot be verified. CDR3 length: 17 amino acids. The chain's CDR3 is CASSSSGTSGLTYEQYF.

This chain links TRBV29-1 with TRBJ2-2; TCRdb's D call, TRBD2, is unchecked because there is no DNA. CDR1 SQVTM and CDR2 ANQGSEA come from the germline V gene. The CDR3 sequence is 15 residues long. The CDR3: CSVGLARGGTGELFF.

The chain carries TRBV5-1 and TRBJ2-5; TCRdb names TRBD1, which stays unverified in the absence of DNA. The germline CDR1 and CDR2 sequences are SGHRS and YFSETQ. CDR3 length equals 14 residues. The CDR3 loop is CASSPARGQETQYF. The full variable domain, completed using reference TRBV5-1 and TRBJ2-5, is KAGVTQTPRYLIKTRGQQVTLSCSPISGHRSVSWYQQTPGQGLQFLFEYFSETQRNKGNFPGRFSGRQFSNSRSEMNVSTLELGDSALYLCASSPARGQETQYFGPGTRLLVL.